This T cell receptor (beta chain) was documented in a study of T cell clusters in autoimmune cytopenias. As for the study in general: TRB sequencing had a median approximately 53,000 reads and about 2,500 distinct clonotypes per sample.

Study-wide findings and caveats: TRB repertoire shifts in secondary cytopenia and chronic lymphocytic leukemia mostly reflected lymphoma, not autoimmunity.

One tube held mixed TRB-A and TRB-B primer pools for touch-down PCR. One entry per CDR3 protein, without DNA, is what TCRdb gives after re-calling the multiplex PCR reads. The sample totals thousands of distinct CDR3 sequences; its top ten clones hold 13% to 15%. Tens of thousands of genome equivalents of blood DNA were amplified for TRB. Judged by frequency, this clonotype is medium-sized (0.01 to 0.1%). Its antigen remains unknown. CDR1 and CDR2 from the germline V gene are SEHNR and FQNEAQ (reference sequence). This CDR3 has 16 residues. This clonotype was obtained from a human donor with an autoimmune cytopenia or autoimmune hepatitis (not recorded which). Input material: peripheral blood. The rearrangement uses TRBV7-9 and TRBJ2-5; TCRdb proposes TRBD1, but this gene call is untestable without DNA. CDR3 in amino acids: CASSRGAGVRQETQYF.